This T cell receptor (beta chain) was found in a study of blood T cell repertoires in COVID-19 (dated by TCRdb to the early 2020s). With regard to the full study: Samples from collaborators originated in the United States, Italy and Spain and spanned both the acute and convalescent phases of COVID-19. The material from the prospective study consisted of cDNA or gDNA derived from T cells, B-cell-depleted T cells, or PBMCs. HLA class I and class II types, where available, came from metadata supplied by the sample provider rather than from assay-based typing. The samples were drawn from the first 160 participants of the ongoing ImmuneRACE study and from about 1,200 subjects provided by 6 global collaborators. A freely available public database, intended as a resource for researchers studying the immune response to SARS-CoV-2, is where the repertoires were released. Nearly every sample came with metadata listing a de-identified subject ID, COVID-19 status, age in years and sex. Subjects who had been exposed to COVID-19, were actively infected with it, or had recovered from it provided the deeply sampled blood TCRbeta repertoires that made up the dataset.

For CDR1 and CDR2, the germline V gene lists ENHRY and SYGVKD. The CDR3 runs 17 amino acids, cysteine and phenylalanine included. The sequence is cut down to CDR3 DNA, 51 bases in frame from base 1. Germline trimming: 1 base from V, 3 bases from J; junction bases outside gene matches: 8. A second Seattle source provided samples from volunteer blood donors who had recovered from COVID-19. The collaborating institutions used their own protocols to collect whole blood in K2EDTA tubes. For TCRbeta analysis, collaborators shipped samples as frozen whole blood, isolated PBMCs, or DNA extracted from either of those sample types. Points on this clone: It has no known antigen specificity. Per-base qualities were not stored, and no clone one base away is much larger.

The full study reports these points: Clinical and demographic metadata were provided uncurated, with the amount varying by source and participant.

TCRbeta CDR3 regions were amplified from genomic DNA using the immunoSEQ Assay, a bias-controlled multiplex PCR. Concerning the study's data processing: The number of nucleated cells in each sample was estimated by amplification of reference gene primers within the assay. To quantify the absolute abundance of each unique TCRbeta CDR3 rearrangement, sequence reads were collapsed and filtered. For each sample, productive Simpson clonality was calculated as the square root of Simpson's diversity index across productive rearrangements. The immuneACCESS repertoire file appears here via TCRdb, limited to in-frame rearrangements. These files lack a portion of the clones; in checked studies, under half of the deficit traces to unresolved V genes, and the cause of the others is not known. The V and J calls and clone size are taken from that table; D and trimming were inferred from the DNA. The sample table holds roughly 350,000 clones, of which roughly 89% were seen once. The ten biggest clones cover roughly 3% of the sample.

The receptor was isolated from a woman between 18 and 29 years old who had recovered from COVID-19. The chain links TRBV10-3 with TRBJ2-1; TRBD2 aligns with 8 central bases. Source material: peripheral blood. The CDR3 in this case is CAISEYGWTSNYNEQFF. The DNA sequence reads TGTGCCATCAGTGAGTACGGGTGGACTAGCAACTACAATGAGCAGTTCTTC.